This T cell receptor beta chain is drawn from a study of chemoradiotherapy in HPV16-positive cancers. Study-level points and caveats: Candidate HPV-specific clones and E7-related TCR motifs grew in tumor during treatment. HPV-responsive T-cell expansion during chemoradiotherapy was linked to improved recurrence-free survival in HPV16-positive patients.

Trimming shortened V by 6 bases and J by 1 base, and 10 bases separated the two germline ends. CDR1 and CDR2 (germline): SNHLY, FYNNEI. This CDR3 is built from 13 residues. Only in-frame clones appear in the TCRdb table, and some are missing; sequencing was by immunoSEQ multiplex PCR. The sample lists 25,000 to 40,000 clones, 70% to 90% occurring once. Points on this clone: Its antigen is unknown.

This sequence joins TRBV2 and TRBJ2-7, with TRBD2 as a possible D gene (6 bases). This material consisted of blood, taken from a patient who underwent chemoradiotherapy. This sequence originates from a human donor with HPV-associated anogenital cancer. As DNA, the CDR3 is TGTGCCAGCAGAATAGCGGATTCCTACGAGCAGTACTTC. It yields the protein CASRIADSYEQYF. The whole variable domain, filled in from reference TRBV2 and TRBJ2-7, reads EPEVTQTPSHQVTQMGQEVILRCVPISNHLYFYWYRQILGQKVEFLVSFYNNEISEKSEIFDDQFSVERPDGSNFTLKIRSTKLEDSAMYFCASRIADSYEQYFGPGTRLTVT.